The 13 T cell receptor beta chains below all came from one sample that was sequenced in a study of blood T cell repertoires in COVID-19. The method was immunoSEQ multiplex PCR; TCRdb's version includes in-frame clones alone and lacks a portion of them. The sample includes about 70,000 clones, around 89% of them seen just once. Input material: peripheral blood. These TCRs come from a human donor in a cohort sampled during active COVID-19.

Here the CDR3 reads CASSRRELSEKLFF. In DNA form, the CDR3 reads TGTGCCAGCAGCCGTAGGGAGCTTTCCGAAAAACTGTTTTTT. The chain employs TRBV6-5 and TRBJ1-4, with D unresolved. V was cut by 6 bases and J by 8 bases, with 16 bases left in between. The CDR3 has 14 residues. Germline CDR1 reads MNHEY; CDR2 reads SVGAGI.

This rearrangement joins TRBV11-2 to TRBJ2-1; 7 nucleotides match TRBD2. V dropped 4 bases and J dropped 4; count of bases not matched to a gene: 4. Germline CDR1 SGHAT, CDR2 FQNNGV. The CDR3 length is 14 residues. CDR3: CASSSGAGYNEQFF. The DNA of the CDR3 is TGTGCCAGCAGCTCCGGAGCGGGATACAATGAGCAGTTCTTC. Full variable domain (missing parts from reference TRBV11-2 and TRBJ2-1): EAGVAQSPRYKIIEKRQSVAFWCNPISGHATLYWYQQILGQGPKLLIQFQNNGVVDDSQLPKDRFSAERLKGVDSTLKIQPAKLEDSAVYLCASSSGAGYNEQFFGPGTRLTVL.

The chain uses TRBV5-6 and TRBJ1-1, with TRBD1 as a possible D gene (5 bases). The germline V and J ends were trimmed by 1 base and 4 bases, with 14 bases remaining between them. Germline V gene data show CDR1 as SGHDT and CDR2 as YYEEEE. This CDR3 is built from 15 residues. The CDR3 nucleotides are TGTGCCAGCAGCTTGTATGCAGGGATGGGCACTGAAGCTTTCTTT. It translates to CASSLYAGMGTEAFF.

The rearrangement joins TRBV11-1 to TRBJ2-3, with TRBD2 as a possible D gene (6 bases). The CDR3 has 16 residues. Trimming removed 4 bases at V and 1 base at J, with 15 bases between. The germline V gene encodes CDR1 SGHAT and CDR2 FQDESV (reference sequence). The CDR3: CASSSRGASGTDTQYF. The CDR3 nucleotides read TGTGCCAGCAGCTCCCGCGGGGCTAGCGGCACAGATACGCAGTATTTT.

The rearrangement joins TRBV5-6 to TRBJ1-5; D is unclear. The CDR3 loop spans 17 amino acids. CDR1 SGHDT and CDR2 YYEEEE come from the germline V gene. Trimming shortened V by 4 bases and J by 0 bases, and 17 bases separated the two germline ends. The CDR3 coding sequence is TGTGCCAGCAGCCAACGCTTCGGCACAGTTAGCAATCAGCCCCAGCATTTT. Translation: CASSQRFGTVSNQPQHF. Drawing the rest from reference TRBV5-6 and TRBJ1-5, the complete variable domain is DAGVTQSPTHLIKTRGQQVTLRCSPKSGHDTVSWYQQALGQGPQFIFQYYEEEERQRGNFPDRFSGHQFPNYSSELNVNALLLGDSALYLCASSQRFGTVSNQPQHFGDGTRLSIL.

The chain recombines TRBV12-3 or TRBV12-4 with TRBJ1-5; maybe TRBD1 (6 bases). V lost 5 bases and J lost 1, with 6 bases in between. The CDR3 is made up of 13 amino acids. This chain's CDR3 is CASSTGSNQPQHF. CDR3 nucleotides: TGTGCCAGCAGTACAGGGAGCAATCAGCCCCAGCATTTT.

The chain links TRBV7-9 to TRBJ1-1; 9 nucleotides match TRBD1. Germline values: CDR1 SEHNR, CDR2 FQNEAQ (reference sequence). After removal of 0 bases from V and 8 bases from J, the junction contained 7 bases not matched to a gene. The CDR3 consists of 15 residues. This CDR3 reads CASSLAGTGSTEAFF. The CDR3 nucleotides read TGTGCCAGCAGCTTAGCGGGGACAGGGAGCACGGAAGCTTTCTTT.

The J gene is TRBJ1-1, the V gene TRBV30; TRBD1 agrees at 8 bases. The CDR3 consists of 15 residues. In germline, CDR1 is GTSNPN, CDR2 SVGIG (reference sequence). Trimming removed 2 bases from V and 0 bases from J; junction bases left unmatched: 5. CDR3 bases: TGTGCCTGGAGTCCGACAGGGGTGATGAACACTGAAGCTTTCTTT. Translating gives CAWSPTGVMNTEAFF.

The chain uses TRBV5-6 and TRBJ1-1, with D perhaps matching TRBD1 (5 bases). Trimming removed 4 bases from V and 0 bases from J, with 13 bases in between. The CDR3 runs 15 residues. Germline V lookup: CDR1 SGHDT, CDR2 YYEEEE. CDR3 DNA: TGTGCCAGCAGCGTCCGCAGGGACTTGAACACTGAAGCTTTCTTT. Its translation is CASSVRRDLNTEAFF. Filled out from reference TRBV5-6 and TRBJ1-1, the complete variable domain reads DAGVTQSPTHLIKTRGQQVTLRCSPKSGHDTVSWYQQALGQGPQFIFQYYEEEERQRGNFPDRFSGHQFPNYSSELNVNALLLGDSALYLCASSVRRDLNTEAFFGQGTRLTVV.

The rearrangement joins TRBV27 to TRBJ2-7, with 9 bases fitting TRBD2. The CDR3 length is 14 residues. From germline, CDR1 is MNHEY and CDR2 SMNVEV (reference sequence). V was pared by 6 bases and J by 1 base, with 4 bases of the junction left unmatched. The CDR3: CASSSGLASYEQYF. The CDR3 nucleotides are TGTGCCAGCAGCTCCGGACTAGCGTCCTACGAGCAGTACTTC.

V usage is TRBV13 and J usage is TRBJ1-1; 9 bases match TRBD1. Trimming removed 4 bases from V and 8 bases from J; junction bases left unmatched: 11. CDR1 and CDR2 from the germline V gene are PRHDT and FYEKMQ (reference sequence). The CDR3 sequence is 15 residues long. DNA for the CDR3: TGTGCCAGCAGCTCAAACCTCCGAGGACAGGGGGAAGCTTTCTTT. Its translation is CASSSNLRGQGEAFF. The variable domain in full, with the rest retrieved from reference TRBV13 and TRBJ1-1, is AAGVIQSPRHLIKEKRETATLKCYPIPRHDTVYWYQQGPGQDPQFLISFYEKMQSDKGSIPDRFSAQQFSDYHSELNMSSLELGDSALYFCASSSNLRGQGEAFFGQGTRLTVV.

This sequence joins TRBV18 and TRBJ2-2, with TRBD1 matching over 7 bases. This CDR3 is built from 17 residues. Losses at the gene ends were 0 bases for V and 1 base for J; bases not matched to a gene: 5. Per the germline V gene, CDR1 is KGHSH and CDR2 is LQKENI. CDR3 residues: CASSPPRDSMNTGELFF. The CDR3 DNA sequence: TGTGCCAGCTCACCACCCCGGGACAGCATGAACACCGGGGAGCTGTTTTTT.

The chain has TRBV7-8 and TRBJ1-4; 7 bases fit TRBD1. The CDR3 spans 14 residues. The V gene end was trimmed by 3 bases and the J gene end by 3 bases; junction bases not matched to a gene: 1. Germline values: CDR1 SGHVS, CDR2 FQNEAQ. In nucleotides, the CDR3 is TGTGCCAGCAGCTTCGGGACAGCTAATGAAAAACTGTTTTTT. It encodes CASSFGTANEKLFF.